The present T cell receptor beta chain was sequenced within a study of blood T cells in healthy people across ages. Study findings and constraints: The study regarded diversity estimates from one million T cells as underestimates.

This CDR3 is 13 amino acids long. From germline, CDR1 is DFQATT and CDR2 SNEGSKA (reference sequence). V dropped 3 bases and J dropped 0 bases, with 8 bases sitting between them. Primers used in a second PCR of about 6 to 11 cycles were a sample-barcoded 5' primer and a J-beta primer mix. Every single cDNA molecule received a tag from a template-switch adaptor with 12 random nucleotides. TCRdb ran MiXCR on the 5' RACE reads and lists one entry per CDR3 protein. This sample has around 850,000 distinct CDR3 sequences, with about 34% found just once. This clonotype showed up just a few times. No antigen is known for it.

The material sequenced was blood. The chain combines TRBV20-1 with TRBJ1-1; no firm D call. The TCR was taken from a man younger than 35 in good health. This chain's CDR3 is CSASWSMNTEAFF. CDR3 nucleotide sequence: TGCAGTGCTAGTTGGAGCATGAACACTGAAGCTTTCTTT.